This TCR beta chain was recorded in a study of shared clonotypes between healthy human individuals. Findings and limits, study-wide: Relative to their counterparts shared across all four donors, non-shared clonotypes exhibited diminished generation probabilities. Several donors had around 5.5% of their naive CD4 clonotypes in common.

With respect to this clone: Antigen unknown.

Assay used: immunoSEQ multiplex PCR; TCRdb lists only in-frame clones, some missing. The table has approximately 2.4 million clones, under 97% seen once. Trimming cost V 5 bases and J 11 bases; bases outside gene matches: 10. This CDR3 region has 14 residues. Germline-derived CDR1 and CDR2 are SNHLY and FYNNEI. This receptor was identified in a man between 18 and 29 years old in good health. This chain joins TRBV2 and TRBJ1-4; 8 positions agree with TRBD1. Sequencing was carried out using naive CD4+ T cells sorted from blood. Subset indicated: CD45RA+ positively selected. CDR3: CASSTSGTGSKLFF. The DNA for the CDR3 is TGTGCCAGCAGTACTTCCGGGACAGGCTCCAAACTGTTTTTT. The full variable domain, rest sourced from reference TRBV2 and TRBJ1-4, is EPEVTQTPSHQVTQMGQEVILRCVPISNHLYFYWYRQILGQKVEFLVSFYNNEISEKSEIFDDQFSVERPDGSNFTLKIRSTKLEDSAMYFCASSTSGTGSKLFFGSGTQLSVL.